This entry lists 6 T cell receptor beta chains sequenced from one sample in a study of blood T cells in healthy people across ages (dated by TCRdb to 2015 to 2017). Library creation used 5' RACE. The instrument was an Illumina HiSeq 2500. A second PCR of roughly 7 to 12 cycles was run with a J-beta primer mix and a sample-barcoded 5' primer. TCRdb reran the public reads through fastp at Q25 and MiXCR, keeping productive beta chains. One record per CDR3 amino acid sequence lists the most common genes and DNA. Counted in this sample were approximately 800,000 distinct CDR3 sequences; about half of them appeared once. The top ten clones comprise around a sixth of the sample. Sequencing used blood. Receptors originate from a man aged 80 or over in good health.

CDR3 sequence (DNA): TGTGCCAGCAGCCAAGATCTACAAGTCTACAATGAGCAGTTCTTC. This translates into CASSQDLQVYNEQFF. The rearrangement joins TRBV4-2 to TRBJ2-1; D uncertain. Deletions cut 0 bases from V and 3 bases from J, with 9 bases between. The CDR3 totals 15 residues. Germline lookup yields CDR1 LGHNA and CDR2 YNFKEQ.

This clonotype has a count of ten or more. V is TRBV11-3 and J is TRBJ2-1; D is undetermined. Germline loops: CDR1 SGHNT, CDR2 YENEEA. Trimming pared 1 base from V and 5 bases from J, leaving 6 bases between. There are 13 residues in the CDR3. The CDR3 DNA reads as TGTGCCAGCAGCTTAGGACCAAACAATGAGCAGTTCTTC. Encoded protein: CASSLGPNNEQFF.

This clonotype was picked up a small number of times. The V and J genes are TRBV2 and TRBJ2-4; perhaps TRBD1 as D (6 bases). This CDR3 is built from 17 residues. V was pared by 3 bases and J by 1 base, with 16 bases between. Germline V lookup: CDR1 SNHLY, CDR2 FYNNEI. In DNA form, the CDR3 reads TGTGCCAGCAGTGAGGACAGACACCTAGGGGCCAAAAACATTCAGTACTTC. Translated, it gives CASSEDRHLGAKNIQYF.

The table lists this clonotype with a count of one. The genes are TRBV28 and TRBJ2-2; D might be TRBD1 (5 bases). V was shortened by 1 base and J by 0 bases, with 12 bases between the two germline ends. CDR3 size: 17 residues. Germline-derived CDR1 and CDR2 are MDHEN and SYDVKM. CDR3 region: CASSLSWGKSNTGELFF. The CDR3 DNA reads TGTGCCAGCAGTTTATCGTGGGGCAAGTCGAACACCGGGGAGCTGTTTTTT.

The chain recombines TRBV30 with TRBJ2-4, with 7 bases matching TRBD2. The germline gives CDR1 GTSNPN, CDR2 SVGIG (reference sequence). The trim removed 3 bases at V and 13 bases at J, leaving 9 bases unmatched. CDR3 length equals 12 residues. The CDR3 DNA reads TGTGCCTGGAGAGGACTAGTTGGTGAGCAGTACTTC. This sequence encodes CAWRGLVGEQYF.

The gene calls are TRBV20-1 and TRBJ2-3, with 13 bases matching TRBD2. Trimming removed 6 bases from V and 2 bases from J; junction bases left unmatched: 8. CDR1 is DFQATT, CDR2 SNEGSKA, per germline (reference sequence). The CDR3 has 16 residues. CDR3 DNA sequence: TGCAGTGCGCGGACTAGCGGGGGTTTTTCCACAGATACGCAGTATTTT. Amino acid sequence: CSARTSGGFSTDTQYF.